This passage covers 3 T cell receptor beta chains from one sample sequenced in a study of cytomegalovirus exposure and HLA in healthy donors. The PCR made use of 60 Vbeta and 13 Jbeta primers. Method: immunoSEQ multiplex PCR; TCRdb's copy keeps in-frame clones and lacks some. This repertoire includes over 100,000 clones. The specimen sequenced was PBMCs. The receptors here all came from a man in his forties in good health and CMV-seropositive.

J is TRBJ2-7 and V is TRBV10-3, with D possibly TRBD2 on 7 matching bases. V lost 7 bases to trimming and J lost 2 bases, with 18 bases between them. Germline V gene data show CDR1 as ENHRY and CDR2 as SYGVKD. The CDR3 runs 15 residues. CDR3 bases: TGTGCCATCACAGGGGAAGGGGGAGGGACCTACGAGCAGTACTTC. Its protein product is CAITGEGGGTYEQYF.

The CDR3 loop is CATSRTGIEYEQYF. In DNA, the CDR3 is TGTGCCACCAGCAGGACAGGGATTGAGTACGAGCAGTACTTC. The rearrangement uses TRBV15 and TRBJ2-7, with 7 bases lining up with TRBD1. The CDR3 sequence is 14 residues long. CDR1 and CDR2 (germline): LNHNV, YYDKDF (reference sequence). Trimming took 3 bases from V and 4 from J; bases not matched to a gene: 6.

This rearrangement joins TRBV6-6 to TRBJ1-1, with a tentative D call TRBD1 (6 bases). Trimming stripped 7 bases from V and 1 base from J, with 16 bases between. Germline assignment: CDR1 MNHNY and CDR2 SVGAGI (reference sequence). The CDR3 is 15 residues long. Here the CDR3 DNA reads TGTGCCAGCAACCCAATGGGGACACAGAACACTGAAGCTTTCTTT. It yields the protein CASNPMGTQNTEAFF.